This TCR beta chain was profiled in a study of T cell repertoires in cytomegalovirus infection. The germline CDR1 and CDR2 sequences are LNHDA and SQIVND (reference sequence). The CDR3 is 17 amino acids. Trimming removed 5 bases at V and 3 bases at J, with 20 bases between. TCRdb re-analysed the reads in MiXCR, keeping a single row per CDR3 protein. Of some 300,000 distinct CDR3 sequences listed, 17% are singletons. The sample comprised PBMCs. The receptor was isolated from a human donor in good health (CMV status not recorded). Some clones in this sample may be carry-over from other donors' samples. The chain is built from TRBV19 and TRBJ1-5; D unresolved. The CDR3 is CASSEGKPLRNNQPQHF. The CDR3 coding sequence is TGTGCCAGTAGTGAAGGGAAGCCCCTGAGAAACAATCAGCCCCAGCATTTT.